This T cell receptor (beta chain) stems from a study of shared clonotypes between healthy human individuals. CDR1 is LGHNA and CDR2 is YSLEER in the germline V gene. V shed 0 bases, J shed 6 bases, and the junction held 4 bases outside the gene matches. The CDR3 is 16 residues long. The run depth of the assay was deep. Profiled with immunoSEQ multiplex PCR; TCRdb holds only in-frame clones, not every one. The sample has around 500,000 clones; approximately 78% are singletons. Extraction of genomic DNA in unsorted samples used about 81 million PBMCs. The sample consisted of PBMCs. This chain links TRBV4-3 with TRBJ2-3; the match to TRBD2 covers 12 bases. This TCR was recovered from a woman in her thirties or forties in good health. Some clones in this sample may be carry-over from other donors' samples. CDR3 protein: CASSQEASGRVDTQYF. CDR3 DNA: TGCGCCAGCAGCCAAGAAGCTAGCGGGAGGGTCGATACGCAGTATTTT.